A single sample gave rise to the 8 T cell receptor beta chains below, sequenced in a study of blood T cell repertoires in COVID-19 (dated by TCRdb to about 2020). Library preparation employed the immunoSEQ multiplex PCR assay. Held by TCRdb, this immuneACCESS table contains in-frame sequences only and omits some clones. Under half of the omission traces to an unresolved V gene where checked; the cause of the rest is unknown. In all, the sample holds about 63,000 clones, and 79% of those were seen once. The ten largest clones represent about 32% of the sample. The source material was peripheral blood. The origin of the receptors is a human donor in a cohort sampled during active COVID-19.

The CDR3 is CASSSTSRGSGYNEQFF. CDR3 sequence (DNA): TGTGCCAGCAGTTCAACGTCCAGGGGTAGCGGGTACAATGAGCAGTTCTTC. V gene TRBV28 combines with J gene TRBJ2-1; a possible D gene is TRBD2 (7 bases). The V gene's germline CDR1 is MDHEN and CDR2 SYDVKM. This CDR3 has 17 amino acids. The germline V and J ends were trimmed by 4 bases and 4 bases, with 20 bases remaining between them.

This rearrangement joins TRBV5-1 to TRBJ2-1; 10 bases map to TRBD1. In germline, CDR1 is SGHRS, CDR2 YFSETQ. This CDR3 spans 15 amino acids. Trimming took 7 bases from V and 7 from J; bases not matched to a gene: 11. The CDR3 region has the DNA TGCGCCAGCGGAGTCGTGACAGGGGGCCAGAATGAGCAGTTCTTC. The encoded protein is CASGVVTGGQNEQFF.

This clone was seen just once. The chain joins TRBV6-6 to TRBJ1-4, with a tentative D call TRBD1 (5 bases). The V end was cut by 2 bases, the J end by 8 bases, with 15 bases between. The CDR3 length is 15 residues. Germline CDR1 and CDR2: MNHNY and SVGAGI (reference sequence). The chain's CDR3 is CASSYPAGQDEKLFF. In DNA, the CDR3 is TGTGCCAGCAGTTACCCCGCGGGGCAAGACGAAAAACTGTTTTTT.

The V gene is TRBV5-1, the J gene TRBJ1-6, with 9 positions matching TRBD1. The CDR3 extends over 16 amino acids. The trim removed 4 bases at V and 3 bases at J, leaving 5 bases unmatched. Germline CDR1 reads SGHRS; CDR2 reads YFSETQ. Written as DNA, the CDR3 is TGCGCCAGCAGCGGACGGACAGGGGACTATAATTCACCCCTCCACTTT. Protein product: CASSGRTGDYNSPLHF.

The V gene is TRBV18, the J gene TRBJ2-5; TRBD2 is a possible D gene (5 bases). The germline V and J ends were trimmed by 9 bases and 5 bases, with 7 bases remaining between them. This CDR3 is 10 amino acids long. Germline lookup yields CDR1 KGHSH and CDR2 LQKENI. The chain's CDR3 is CARTGETQYF. As DNA, the CDR3 is TGTGCCAGAACGGGGGAGACCCAGTACTTC.

This clone has more than one count but fewer than ten. The rearrangement uses TRBV6-1 and TRBJ1-2; D gene ambiguous. The germline V and J ends were trimmed by 0 bases and 4 bases, with 15 bases remaining between them. Germline CDR1 and CDR2: MNHNS and SASEGT. There are 16 residues in the CDR3. The CDR3 loop is CASSEARLRRGYGYTF. The CDR3 DNA is TGTGCCAGCAGTGAAGCCCGACTTCGACGGGGCTATGGCTACACCTTC.

The chain uses TRBV5-4 and TRBJ1-4; 8 bases are a match to TRBD1. Germline V gene data show CDR1 as SGHNT and CDR2 as YYREEE (reference sequence). The CDR3 is made up of 16 amino acids. J lost 4 bases, V lost 3 bases, and 8 bases had no gene match. The CDR3 region is CASSSKRQGSNEKLFF. The CDR3 DNA sequence: TGTGCCAGCAGCTCCAAAAGACAGGGGAGTAATGAAAAACTGTTTTTT.

This sequence joins TRBV7-9 and TRBJ1-1; 12 nucleotides align to TRBD1. This CDR3 has 17 residues. Per the germline V gene, CDR1 is SEHNR and CDR2 is FQNEAQ (reference sequence). V lost 4 bases to trimming and J lost 2 bases; unmatched junction nucleotides: 8. The CDR3 sequence: CASSSGTGGYINTEAFF. The CDR3 bases are TGTGCCAGCAGCTCCGGGACAGGGGGCTATATTAACACTGAAGCTTTCTTT.